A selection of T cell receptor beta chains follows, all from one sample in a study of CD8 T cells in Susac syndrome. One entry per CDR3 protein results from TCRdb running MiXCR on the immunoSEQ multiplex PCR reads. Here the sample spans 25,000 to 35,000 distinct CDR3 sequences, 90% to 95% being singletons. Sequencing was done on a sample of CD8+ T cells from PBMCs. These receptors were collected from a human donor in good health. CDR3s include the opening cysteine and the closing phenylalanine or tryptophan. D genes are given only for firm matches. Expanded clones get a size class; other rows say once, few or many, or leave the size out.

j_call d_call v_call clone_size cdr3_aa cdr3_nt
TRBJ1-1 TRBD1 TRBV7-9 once CASSPRGFGNTEAFF TGTGCCAGCAGCCCCAGGGGGTTCGGGAACACTGAAGCTTTCTTT
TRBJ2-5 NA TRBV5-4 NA CASSYGRGEETQYF TGTGCCAGCAGCTACGGACGAGGAGAAGAGACCCAGTACTTC
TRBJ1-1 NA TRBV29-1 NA CSVEARGQAFF TGCAGCGTTGAGGCCAGGGGTCAAGCTTTCTTT
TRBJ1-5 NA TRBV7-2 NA CASSPLLGQPQHF TGTGCCAGCAGCCCTTTGTTGGGCCAGCCCCAGCATTTT
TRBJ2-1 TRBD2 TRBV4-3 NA CASSPGRRGLRGDEQFF TGCGCCAGCAGCCCGGGACGGAGGGGCCTCCGGGGGGATGAGCAGTTCTTC
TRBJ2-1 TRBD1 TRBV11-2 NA CASSLKGDSPSSYNEQFF TGTGCCAGCAGCTTAAAAGGGGACAGCCCGAGCTCCTACAATGAGCAGTTCTTC
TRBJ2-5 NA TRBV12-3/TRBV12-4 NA CASSQPFMDPQETQYF TGTGCCAGCAGTCAGCCCTTTATGGACCCTCAAGAGACCCAGTACTTC
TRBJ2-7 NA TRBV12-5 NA CASGQTTSGEQYF TGTGCTAGTGGCCAGACAACGTCGGGGGAGCAGTACTTC
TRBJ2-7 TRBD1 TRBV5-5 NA CASRSLQGLSYEQYF TGTGCCAGTCGCTCGCTACAGGGGCTCAGCTACGAGCAGTACTTC
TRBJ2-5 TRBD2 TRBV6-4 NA CASSARTSGTQETQYF TGTGCCAGCAGTGCAAGGACTAGCGGGACTCAAGAGACCCAGTACTTC
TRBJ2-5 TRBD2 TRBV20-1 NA CSAPWPLAGGGLETQYF TGCAGTGCTCCTTGGCCTCTAGCGGGGGGAGGCCTGGAGACCCAGTACTTC
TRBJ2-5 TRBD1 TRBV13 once CASSSPGQGLKTQYF TGTGCCAGCAGCTCCCCCGGACAGGGGCTTAAGACCCAGTACTTC
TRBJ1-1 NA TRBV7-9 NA CASSPDSFYGTEAFF TGTGCCAGCAGCCCAGACTCCTTTTATGGCACTGAAGCTTTCTTT
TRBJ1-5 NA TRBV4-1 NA CASSQDGAQRNQPQHF TGCGCCAGCAGCCAAGATGGGGCACAGAGGAATCAGCCCCAGCATTTT
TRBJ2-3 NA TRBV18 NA CASSLPSSTDTQYF TGTGCCAGCTCACTACCCTCTAGCACAGATACGCAGTATTTT
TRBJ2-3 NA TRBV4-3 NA CASSQEGPSTDTQYF TGCGCCAGCAGCCAGGAGGGGCCTAGCACAGATACGCAGTATTTT
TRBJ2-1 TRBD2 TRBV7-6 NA CASSLKISGGGRTNEQFF TGTGCCAGCAGCTTAAAAATTAGCGGGGGGGGTCGAACCAATGAGCAGTTCTTC